A single sample is the source of the 4 T cell receptor beta chains below, sequenced in a study of blood T cell repertoires in COVID-19. The table came from immunoSEQ multiplex PCR; TCRdb's copy has only in-frame clones and leaves some out. The sample lists about 300,000 clones, about 88% seen once, with almost 1.5% in the top ten. The specimen was peripheral blood. These receptors all come from a human donor with COVID-19, enrolled during active disease. The donor label of this sample is uncertain.

The table lists this clone with a count of one. The chain has TRBV21-1 and TRBJ1-2; the table's D call TRBD1 went unverified against the DNA. TRBV21-1 is a pseudogene segment. The CDR3 loop spans 15 amino acids. In DNA form, the CDR3 reads TGTGCCAGCAGCAAACCCTTACAGGGTAGCCATGGCTACACCTTC. Residues: CASSKPLQGSHGYTF.

The gene calls are TRBV10-3 and TRBJ1-2; 8 bases align to TRBD1. The trim removed 4 bases at V and 10 bases at J, leaving 11 bases unmatched. The length of the CDR3 is 14 residues. CDR1 is ENHRY, CDR2 SYGVKD, per germline. The CDR3 nucleotides are TGTGCCATCAGTGGGCGGGGGAAACAGGGGGACTACACCTTC. Translated, it gives CAISGRGKQGDYTF.

The CDR3 sequence: CASNHRGPGNTIYF. The CDR3 DNA reads TGTGCCAGCAACCACAGGGGCCCTGGAAACACCATATATTTT. This chain joins TRBV11-2 and TRBJ1-3; 7 bases are a match to TRBD1. The CDR3 contains 14 residues. Germline values: CDR1 SGHAT, CDR2 FQNNGV. V gave up 7 bases and J gave up 2 bases; unmatched junction bases: 5.

V gene TRBV5-1 combines with J gene TRBJ1-2; D perhaps matches TRBD1 (6 bases). V was clipped by 4 bases and J by 2 bases, with 18 bases between them. The CDR3 covers 16 residues. Germline assignment: CDR1 SGHRS and CDR2 YFSETQ. CDR3 nucleotides: TGCGCCAGCAGCCCATTTCCATCGGACAGCAACTATGGCTACACCTTC. This codes for CASSPFPSDSNYGYTF.